The next 2 T cell receptor beta chains were all read from a single sample in a study of siplizumab effects on memory and regulatory T cells. The method was immunoSEQ multiplex PCR; TCRdb's version includes in-frame clones alone and lacks a portion of them. The sample lists 26,000 or so clones, 84% occurring once. What was sequenced was memory CD4+ T cells sorted from blood. These receptors were collected from a human donor in good health.

The V gene is TRBV2, the J gene TRBJ2-4; 12 nucleotides line up with TRBD1. The CDR3 totals 15 residues. The germline CDR1 and CDR2 sequences are SNHLY and FYNNEI. The V segment lost 3 bases and the J segment 7 bases; nucleotides outside the gene matches: 4. CDR3 region: CASSEGQGARNIQYF. The CDR3 DNA reads TGTGCCAGCAGTGAGGGACAGGGGGCTCGGAACATTCAGTACTTC. The full variable domain, in which reference TRBV2 and TRBJ2-4 provide the parts outside the CDR3, is EPEVTQTPSHQVTQMGQEVILRCVPISNHLYFYWYRQILGQKVEFLVSFYNNEISEKSEIFDDQFSVERPDGSNFTLKIRSTKLEDSAMYFCASSEGQGARNIQYFGAGTRLSVL.

CDR3 coding DNA: TGCGCCAGCAGCTTGGCGGCGGGGCGCGATAATTCACCCCTCCACTTT. It is translated as CASSLAAGRDNSPLHF. The rearrangement links TRBV5-1 to TRBJ1-6, with a tentative D call TRBD1 (5 bases). The V and J ends lost 0 bases and 5 bases respectively, with 12 bases between them. From germline, CDR1 is SGHRS and CDR2 YFSETQ. The CDR3 consists of 16 residues.